The 2 T cell receptor beta chains below all came from one sample that was sequenced in a study of monozygotic twins with cystic fibrosis. Using immunoSEQ multiplex PCR, the repertoire was profiled, and TCRdb retains in-frame clones only, with some absent. Here the sample spans around 33,000 clones, over 75% being singletons. The source material was blood. These receptors came from a girl aged 2 to 9 with cystic fibrosis.

This sequence joins TRBV5-5 and TRBJ1-2, with no clear D. V was clipped by 4 bases and J by 5 bases, with 6 bases between them. This CDR3 region has 11 residues. Germline CDR1 is SGHKS and CDR2 is YYEKEE (reference sequence). For the CDR3, the DNA is TGTGCCAGCAGCACCGTTTATGGCTACACCTTC. Protein: CASSTVYGYTF.

In its sample, this clone was seen a few times. The chain joins TRBV6-4 to TRBJ2-5, with TRBD2 as a possible D gene (6 bases). Germline lookup yields CDR1 MRHNA and CDR2 SNTAGT. This CDR3 has 11 amino acids. V gave up 11 bases and J gave up 4 bases, with 11 bases separating them. As DNA, the CDR3 is TGTGCCGTACGGCGGGGAGAGACCCAGTACTTC. Amino acid sequence: CAVRRGETQYF.